Presented here are 17 T cell receptor beta chains from one specimen sequenced in a study of blood T cell repertoires in COVID-19. The method was immunoSEQ multiplex PCR; TCRdb's version includes in-frame clones alone and lacks a portion of them. This table has about 260,000 clones, about 87% appearing once. The sample was peripheral blood. The source of these receptors is a middle-aged woman who had recovered from COVID-19.

The J gene is TRBJ2-5, the V gene TRBV7-6, with D maybe TRBD1 (5 bases). This CDR3 contains 14 residues. From germline, CDR1 is SGHVS and CDR2 FNYEAQ. V was pared by 2 bases and J by 5 bases, with 12 bases between. CDR3 amino acids: CASSLLAGMETQYF. Here the CDR3 DNA reads TGTGCCAGCAGCTTATTAGCAGGGATGGAGACCCAGTACTTC.

The rearrangement uses TRBV30 and TRBJ1-1; D is unclear. Looked up from germline, CDR1 is GTSNPN and CDR2 is SVGIG (reference sequence). The CDR3 runs 14 residues. V was trimmed by 4 bases and J by 4 bases, leaving 16 bases between them. The DNA of the CDR3 is TGTGCCTGGACGGGGTTAAAATGGGGCACTGAAGCTTTCTTT. It encodes CAWTGLKWGTEAFF.

For this clone: Other DNA sequences in this specimen translate into the identical CDR3. The chain combines TRBV19 with TRBJ2-3; D perhaps matches TRBD2 (6 bases). This CDR3 has 14 residues. V shed 3 bases and J shed 4 bases, with 11 bases lying between them. Germline CDR1 LNHDA, CDR2 SQIVND (reference sequence). In DNA, the CDR3 is TGTGCCAGTAGTATCGGGGGTTTGGCAGATACGCAGTATTTT. It translates to CASSIGGLADTQYF.

As concerns this clone: The sample contains more than one DNA sequence encoding this CDR3. CDR3 bases: TGTGCCAGCAGTTTCACGGTAAACACTGAAGCTTTCTTT. Encoded protein: CASSFTVNTEAFF. The V and J genes are TRBV7-2 and TRBJ1-1, with unresolved D. Germline V gene lookup returns CDR1 SGHTA and CDR2 FQGNSA. CDR3 length: 13 residues. V gave up 6 bases and J gave up 2 bases, with 10 bases separating them. Full variable domain (remainder filled in from reference TRBV7-2 and TRBJ1-1): GAGVSQSPSNKVTEKGKDVELRCDPISGHTALYWYRQSLGQGLEFLIYFQGNSAPDKSGLPSDRFSAERTGGSVSTLTIQRTQQEDSAVYLCASSFTVNTEAFFGQGTRLTVV.

This chain links TRBV28 with TRBJ1-2; D is unclear. The V gene lost 5 bases and the J gene lost 1 base, with 14 bases spanning the gap. Germline CDR1 and CDR2: MDHEN and SYDVKM. CDR3 length equals 15 residues. CDR3 residues: CASSPPGGVNYGYTF. The DNA for the CDR3 is TGTGCCAGCAGTCCCCCTGGCGGGGTTAACTATGGCTACACCTTC.

The gene calls are TRBV5-1 and TRBJ2-1; D uncertain. Trimming took 4 bases from V and 0 from J, leaving 17 bases between them. The CDR3 runs 17 residues. Looked up from germline, CDR1 is SGHRS and CDR2 is YFSETQ. CDR3 residues: CASSPALLCLSYNEQFF. The CDR3 region has the DNA TGCGCCAGCAGCCCCGCGTTGCTATGCCTCTCCTACAATGAGCAGTTCTTC. The full variable domain, rest sourced from reference TRBV5-1 and TRBJ2-1, is KAGVTQTPRYLIKTRGQQVTLSCSPISGHRSVSWYQQTPGQGLQFLFEYFSETQRNKGNFPGRFSGRQFSNSRSEMNVSTLELGDSALYLCASSPALLCLSYNEQFFGPGTRLTVL.

Written as DNA, the CDR3 is TGTGCCAGAAGCTTGGCGGCAGGGGGTGGGGAGCAGTACTTC. Translating it yields CARSLAAGGGEQYF. J is TRBJ2-7 and V is TRBV5-3, with 7 bases that match TRBD1. Being an ORF, TRBV5-3 has a function that is uncertain. The CDR3 has 14 residues. The V gene end was trimmed by 0 bases and the J gene end by 7 bases; junction bases not matched to a gene: 7.

There are a few counts of this clone. The chain recombines TRBV5-4 with TRBJ2-2, with 9 bases matching TRBD1. This CDR3 contains 15 residues. The V and J ends lost 4 bases and 6 bases, in that order; junction bases with no gene match: 7. The germline V gene encodes CDR1 SGHNT and CDR2 YYREEE (reference sequence). The DNA of the CDR3 is TGTGCCAGCAGCCTCCGGACAGGGGACGCCGGGGAGCTGTTTTTT. Translating gives CASSLRTGDAGELFF.

By sample fraction, this clone is medium-sized. The J gene is TRBJ2-7, the V gene TRBV7-2, with 8 bases matching TRBD1. CDR1 is SGHTA and CDR2 is FQGNSA in the germline V gene. V was pared by 8 bases and J by 2 bases, with 2 bases of the junction left unmatched. This CDR3 spans 12 amino acids. CDR3 nucleotide sequence: TGTGCCAGCGGGACAGGTACCTACGAGCAGTACTTC. Protein product: CASGTGTYEQYF.

This clone was seen a single time. The V gene is TRBV25-1, the J gene TRBJ2-1; 8 nucleotides align to TRBD1. The CDR3 contains 16 residues. Trimming took 4 bases from V and 3 from J; bases not matched to a gene: 8. CDR1 and CDR2 (germline): MGHDK, SYGVNS. Here the CDR3 reads CASSALRDRGYNEQFF. Here the CDR3 DNA reads TGTGCCAGCAGTGCACTGAGAGACAGGGGCTACAATGAGCAGTTCTTC.

J is TRBJ2-3 and V is TRBV5-6, with TRBD1 identical over 10 bases. V gave up 4 bases and J gave up 5 bases; unmatched junction bases: 7. Germline V gene sequence: CDR1 SGHDT, CDR2 YYEEEE. CDR3 length equals 15 residues. The CDR3 nucleotides read TGTGCCAGCAGCCAAGACAGGGGGCTGGAAGATACGCAGTATTTT. Amino acid sequence: CASSQDRGLEDTQYF.

The chain combines TRBV4-1 with TRBJ2-1; 9 nucleotides line up with TRBD1. V shed 2 bases and J 0 bases; nucleotides not matched to a gene: 2. The length of the CDR3 is 16 residues. Germline V gene data show CDR1 as MGHRA and CDR2 as YSYEKL. CDR3 sequence: CASSQNRGPSYNEQFF. Here the CDR3 DNA reads TGCGCCAGCAGCCAAAACAGGGGGCCCTCCTACAATGAGCAGTTCTTC.

In DNA form, the CDR3 reads TGTGCCAGCAGTCCAGGACAGGGGGTCGGTGGCTACACCTTC. This sequence encodes CASSPGQGVGGYTF. The gene calls are TRBV27 and TRBJ1-2; the match to TRBD1 covers 10 bases. This CDR3 comprises 14 residues. Trimming at V came to 5 bases and at J to 7 bases, leaving 7 bases not matched to a gene. CDR1 is MNHEY and CDR2 is SMNVEV in the germline V gene (reference sequence).

This chain uses TRBV5-4 with TRBJ2-7; D perhaps matches TRBD1 (6 bases). Trimming cost V 1 base and J 5 bases, with 19 bases left between them. CDR3 size: 16 residues. Germline assignment: CDR1 SGHNT and CDR2 YYREEE (reference sequence). The CDR3 spells CASSLIGPGERDEQYF. The CDR3 nucleotides are TGTGCCAGCAGCTTGATCGGCCCAGGGGAGAGAGACGAGCAGTACTTC.

This chain joins TRBV10-3 and TRBJ2-1; 16 nucleotides line up with TRBD2. In germline, CDR1 is ENHRY, CDR2 SYGVKD. With 4 bases clipped from V and 7 bases from J, the junction kept 13 bases outside the gene matches. This CDR3 has 19 residues. The CDR3 here is CAISATGTSGGGLANEQFF. The CDR3 region has the DNA TGTGCCATCAGTGCTACCGGGACTAGCGGGGGGGGCCTGGCAAATGAGCAGTTCTTC.

The gene calls are TRBV4-2 and TRBJ1-1; no clear D gene. Germline assignment: CDR1 LGHNA and CDR2 YNFKEQ. The CDR3 runs to 14 residues. Trimming left V 4 bases short and J 1 base short, with 10 bases between. CDR3 amino acids: CASSPDWRNTEAFF. CDR3 in DNA: TGTGCCAGCAGCCCGGACTGGAGGAACACTGAAGCTTTCTTT.

The chain has TRBV5-4 and TRBJ2-3, with D possibly matching TRBD1 (6 bases). The CDR3 runs to 14 residues. Germline assignment: CDR1 SGHNT and CDR2 YYREEE (reference sequence). The V gene lost 2 bases and the J gene lost 4 bases, with 11 bases spanning the gap. CDR3 coding DNA: TGTGCCAGCAGCTTCAGAGGGGGTGCAGATACGCAGTATTTT. This codes for CASSFRGGADTQYF.